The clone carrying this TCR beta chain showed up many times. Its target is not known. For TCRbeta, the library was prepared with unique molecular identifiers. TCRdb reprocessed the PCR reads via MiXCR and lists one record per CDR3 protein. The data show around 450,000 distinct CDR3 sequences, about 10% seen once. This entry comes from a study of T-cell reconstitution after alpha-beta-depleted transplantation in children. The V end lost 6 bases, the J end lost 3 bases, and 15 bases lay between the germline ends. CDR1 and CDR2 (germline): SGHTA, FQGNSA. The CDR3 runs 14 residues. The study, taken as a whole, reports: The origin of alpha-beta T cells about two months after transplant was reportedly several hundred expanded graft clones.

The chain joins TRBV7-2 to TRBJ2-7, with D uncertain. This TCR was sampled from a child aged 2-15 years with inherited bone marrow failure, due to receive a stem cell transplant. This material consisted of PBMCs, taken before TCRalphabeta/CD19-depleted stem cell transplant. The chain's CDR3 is CASRVFHGFYEQYF. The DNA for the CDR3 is TGTGCCAGCAGGGTTTTCCACGGGTTCTACGAGCAGTACTTC.